This T cell receptor beta chain was profiled in a study of vaccination effects on CD4 cells after COVID-19. Findings and caveats of the study: Healthy vaccine recipients' vaccine-induced clones were almost all SARS-CoV-2 mono-reactive.

Method: immunoSEQ multiplex PCR; TCRdb's copy keeps in-frame clones and lacks some. The repertoire consists of around 30,000 clones, with approximately 79% occurring once and the leading ten covering about 5%. Only one count was recorded for this clone. Its specificity is unknown. After expansion with viral peptide pools in the ViraFEST assay, antigen-specific CD4+ T cells were sequenced. It was after around eleven days of culture that CD4+ T cells were isolated. Each person got two doses of an mRNA SARS-CoV-2 vaccine, BNT162b2 or mRNA-1273. From germline, CDR1 is SGHTS and CDR2 YDEGEE. V gave up 7 bases and J gave up 1 base, with 26 bases separating them. The CDR3 spans 18 residues.

This TCR was sampled from a human donor who received a COVID-19 vaccine. Some clones in this sample may be carry-over from other donors' samples. The starting material was CD4+ T cells from PBMCs cultured with SARS-CoV-2 spike peptides, obtained after COVID-19 vaccination. This chain connects TRBV5-8 to TRBJ1-1; perhaps TRBD1 as D (5 bases). Here the CDR3 DNA reads TGTGCCAGCCCCAATTCGGCCCCCCTGGAGGGGTGGAACACTGAAGCTTTCTTT. Protein: CASPNSAPLEGWNTEAFF.